The following is a T cell receptor (beta chain) sequence with its context. Its antigen is unidentified. The data originate from a study of STAT5B mutations in CD4+ large granular lymphocyte leukemia. Broader study findings: Less than 30% of private leukemic clonotypes occurred rarely in other patients' non-leukemic repertoires.

Sequencing was performed with immunoSEQ multiplex PCR; in TCRdb, only in-frame clones are kept and a portion is missing. The sample yields around 20,000 clones, about 79% seen once. Healthy controls were blood donor buffy coats. Germline values: CDR1 MNHEY, CDR2 SMNVEV (reference sequence). V lost 3 bases and J 8 bases, leaving 10 bases between the germline ends. This CDR3 contains 12 residues. This receptor was taken from a human donor in good health. V usage is TRBV27 and J usage is TRBJ1-2; D possibly corresponds to TRBD1 (5 bases). Sequences were obtained from CD4+ T cells from blood buffy coats. The CDR3 reads CASSLGGDGYTF. The CDR3 DNA sequence: TGTGCCAGCAGTTTGGGAGGGGACGGCTACACCTTC.